These 9 T cell receptor beta chains were sequenced from one sample in a study of CD8+ T cells in alopecia areata. Once RNA had been extracted, it was reverse transcribed into cDNA to act as the sequencing template. Method: immunoSEQ multiplex PCR; TCRdb's copy keeps in-frame clones and lacks some. Of about 110,000 clones listed, 45% to 70% are singletons. Sequencing was performed on CD8+ T cells sorted from blood. Receptors were obtained from a human donor in good health.

The CDR3 region has the DNA TGTGCCAGCAGTTTAGGGGGCTGGACTGAAGCTTTCTTT. Amino acid sequence: CASSLGGWTEAFF. This chain joins TRBV27 and TRBJ1-1; a weak D match, TRBD1 (6 bases). Deletions cut 2 bases from V and 5 bases from J, with 9 bases between. The CDR3 covers 13 residues. Germline V gene lookup returns CDR1 MNHEY and CDR2 SMNVEV (reference sequence).

The J gene is TRBJ2-3, the V gene TRBV9; weak D call: TRBD2 (5 bases). The CDR3 runs to 15 residues. Trimming shortened V by 4 bases and J by 2 bases, and 14 bases separated the two germline ends. Germline V lookup: CDR1 SGDLS, CDR2 YYNGEE. The CDR3 protein is CASSPSSGYTDTQYF. CDR3 DNA: TGTGCCAGCAGCCCCTCAAGCGGTTACACAGATACGCAGTATTTT.

The gene calls are TRBV27 and TRBJ1-5, with D tentatively TRBD1 (6 bases). V lost 2 bases to trimming and J lost 4 bases, with 12 bases between them. The germline V gene encodes CDR1 MNHEY and CDR2 SMNVEV (reference sequence). The CDR3 is 15 amino acids. The CDR3 DNA reads TGTGCCAGCAGTTTACGAGGGAGGGGGAATCAGCCCCAGCATTTT. Translated, it gives CASSLRGRGNQPQHF.

This clone was seen more than once but under ten times. J is TRBJ1-1 and V is TRBV25-1, with 8 bases matching TRBD1. V dropped 3 bases and J dropped 6; count of bases not matched to a gene: 12. The CDR3 contains 16 residues. Germline values: CDR1 MGHDK, CDR2 SYGVNS. CDR3 in amino acids: CASSEWVGQGAPEAFF. DNA of the CDR3: TGTGCCAGCAGTGAGTGGGTGGGGCAGGGGGCCCCTGAAGCTTTCTTT.

The chain has TRBV15 and TRBJ1-2; TRBD1 agrees at 7 bases. Germline-derived CDR1 and CDR2 are LNHNV and YYDKDF (reference sequence). There are 14 residues in the CDR3. V shed 8 bases, J shed 1 base, and the junction held 7 bases outside the gene matches. CDR3 region: CATERGDSNYGYTF. CDR3 nucleotide sequence: TGTGCCACCGAGAGGGGGGACAGTAACTATGGCTACACCTTC.

This clone was seen a few times. The rearrangement uses TRBV27 and TRBJ1-1; unclear D gene. Between the trimmed V and J ends, which lost 3 bases and 0 bases, there was a span of 5 bases. The CDR3 totals 13 residues. Germline loops: CDR1 MNHEY, CDR2 SMNVEV (reference sequence). The CDR3 DNA reads as TGTGCCAGCAGTTTTGGGATGAACACTGAAGCTTTCTTT. Protein sequence: CASSFGMNTEAFF.

CDR3 loop: CASSPHVWAEAFF. DNA for the CDR3: TGTGCCAGCAGCCCCCATGTTTGGGCTGAAGCTTTCTTT. The rearrangement joins TRBV13 to TRBJ1-1; D not resolved. With 5 bases removed from V and 6 bases from J, the gap between germline ends came to 13 bases. Germline lookup yields CDR1 PRHDT and CDR2 FYEKMQ (reference sequence). The CDR3 has 13 residues.

The rearrangement uses TRBV13 and TRBJ2-7, with 9 bases lining up with TRBD2. The V segment lost 5 bases and the J segment 5 bases; nucleotides outside the gene matches: 7. Germline CDR1 is PRHDT and CDR2 is FYEKMQ (reference sequence). The CDR3 is made up of 14 amino acids. The CDR3 spells CASSLGTSIHEQYF. CDR3 coding DNA: TGTGCCAGCAGCCTCGGGACTAGCATCCACGAGCAGTACTTC.

This clone was detected a few times. The CDR3 loop is CASSRREGETQYF. In DNA, the CDR3 is TGCGCCAGCAGCCGCCGTGAGGGGGAGACCCAGTACTTC. The rearrangement links TRBV4-1 to TRBJ2-5; D tentatively fits TRBD1 or TRBD2 (5 bases each). The CDR3 sequence is 13 residues long. In germline, CDR1 is MGHRA, CDR2 YSYEKL. V shed 4 bases and J shed 5 bases, with 11 bases lying between them.